This T cell receptor beta chain was identified during a study of blood T cell repertoires in COVID-19. About the study: The United States, Italy and Spain supplied acute and convalescent COVID-19 samples. In each case, the material was cDNA or gDNA derived from T cells, B-cell-depleted T cells, or PBMCs.

In the source study's methods: Reference gene primer amplification yielded estimated nucleated cell counts. Assay used: immunoSEQ multiplex PCR; TCRdb lists only in-frame clones, some missing. The DNA was the basis for D and trimming; V, J and clone size are from that table. The table records around 300,000 clones, about nine tenths of them present only once. The CDR3 extends over 13 amino acids. Trimming took off 4 bases at V and 5 bases at J, with 9 bases between the two ends. This chain uses TRBV12-3 or TRBV12-4 with TRBJ2-1; D possibly corresponds to TRBD2 (6 bases). The receptor's source is a young man with active or convalescent COVID-19. The sequenced sample was peripheral blood. CDR3 bases: TGTGCCAGCAGTTGGGGGAGGCACAATGAGCAGTTCTTC. Protein: CASSWGRHNEQFF.